This T cell receptor (beta chain) was captured by sequencing in a study of shared clonotypes between healthy human individuals. The study, taken as a whole, reports: With a few donors compared, around 5.4% of naive CD4 clonotypes were shared.

Per the original data handling: ImmunoSEQ only sent back junction sequences with no quality scores, so filtering was done differently. Data came from immunoSEQ multiplex PCR; TCRdb stores just in-frame clones and leaves some out. For V, J and clone size, that table is used; D and trimming come from the DNA. The top ten hold approximately 1.5% of the sample, which has roughly 1,100,000 clones, approximately 72% seen once. Remarks on this clone: Its antigen is not identified.

The study drew all its donors from Caucasian adults living in Nashville, Tennessee. Between the trimmed V and J ends, which lost 2 bases and 11 bases, there was a span of 10 bases. The germline gives CDR1 SGHTA, CDR2 FQGNSA. The CDR3 has 13 residues. The TCR originated in a young man in good health. The chain recombines TRBV7-2 with TRBJ1-6; no clear D gene. The sequenced material came from memory CD4+ T cells sorted from blood. Subset reported: CD45RA-negative fraction. CDR3 loop: CASSLLLRPPLHF. CDR3 in DNA: TGTGCCAGCAGCTTACTTCTGCGACCACCCCTCCACTTT.